The clone carrying this TCR beta chain appeared many times. Germline-derived CDR1 and CDR2 are GTSNPN and SVGIG (reference sequence). CDR3 size: 15 residues. V was cut by 3 bases and J by 4 bases, with 19 bases left in between. Adult healthy volunteers gave 2.5 ml peripheral blood for whole-blood RNA. This entry belongs to a study of naive and memory T cell subsets. Blood and skin TCR RNA was reverse transcribed with alpha and beta constant primers. The SP2 primer and nested alpha and beta constant region primers amplified ligated cDNA in four rounds. One entry per CDR3 protein, called by TCRdb with MiXCR from the 5' RACE reads. Here the sample spans approximately 27,000 distinct CDR3 sequences, around 25% being singletons.

The TCR comes from a female donor in good health. J is TRBJ2-7 and V is TRBV30; no firm D call. For the CDR3, the DNA is TGTGCCTGGAGCCCGTCGCTATTAAGCCGTTACGAGCAGTACTTC. This translates into CAWSPSLLSRYEQYF.